The 5 T cell receptor beta chains below come from one sample, sequenced in a study of blood T cell repertoires in COVID-19. This table comes from immunoSEQ multiplex PCR, and its TCRdb copy is limited to in-frame clones, with some not included. The sample lists tens of thousands of clones; about three quarters were seen once. Sequencing input: peripheral blood. The receptors originated from a woman between 65 and 79 years old with acute or convalescent COVID-19.

The chain uses TRBV10-3 and TRBJ2-7; TRBD1 matches at 8 bases. Germline lookup yields CDR1 ENHRY and CDR2 SYGVKD. The CDR3 extends over 15 amino acids. The trim removed 3 bases at V and 6 bases at J, leaving 10 bases unmatched. CDR3: CAISEAPGQVGEQYF. Here the CDR3 DNA reads TGTGCCATCAGTGAAGCTCCGGGACAGGTAGGCGAGCAGTACTTC.

V gene TRBV7-9 combines with J gene TRBJ2-5; TRBD2 agrees at 7 bases. The CDR3 is 17 residues long. The germline V gene has CDR1 SEHNR and CDR2 FQNEAQ (reference sequence). V lost 2 bases and J lost 2; bases outside the gene matches: 11. DNA of the CDR3: TGTGCCAGCAGCTTAAATGCGGGAGTGTGGGGACAAGAGACCCAGTACTTC. Translating it yields CASSLNAGVWGQETQYF.

Of note for this clone: A junction boundary mismatches the germline segment, possibly from a read error. The chain joins TRBV12-3 or TRBV12-4 to TRBJ1-1; 8 positions agree with TRBD1. CDR3 length: 13 residues. The CDR3 here is CATSGAQGGRAFF. The CDR3 region has the DNA TGTGCCACCAGTGGGGCACAGGGGGGGAGGGCTTTCTTT.

This clone was seen a few times. This chain links TRBV5-6 with TRBJ1-4; D possibly corresponds to TRBD1 (6 bases). Germline values: CDR1 SGHDT, CDR2 YYEEEE. This CDR3 is 16 amino acids long. Trimming stripped 1 base from V and 10 bases from J, with 20 bases between. The DNA of the CDR3 is TGTGCCAGCAGCTTGCCGTCGACAGGCGGCTACTTAAAACTGTTTTTT. Encoded protein: CASSLPSTGGYLKLFF. The full variable domain, rest sourced from reference TRBV5-6 and TRBJ1-4, is DAGVTQSPTHLIKTRGQQVTLRCSPKSGHDTVSWYQQALGQGPQFIFQYYEEEERQRGNFPDRFSGHQFPNYSSELNVNALLLGDSALYLCASSLPSTGGYLKLFFGSGTQLSVL.

The rearrangement joins TRBV5-1 to TRBJ1-3, with a weak D call TRBD1 (5 bases). The CDR3 loop spans 15 amino acids. Germline V gene sequence: CDR1 SGHRS, CDR2 YFSETQ. Trimming pared 4 bases from V and 0 bases from J, leaving 11 bases between. The CDR3 loop reads CASSTSGSSGNTIYF. In DNA form, the CDR3 reads TGCGCCAGCAGCACCTCAGGGTCCTCTGGAAACACCATATATTTT.